The T cell receptor (beta chain) under discussion was sequenced for a study of spatial heterogeneity in lung cancer. General study results and limits: Ubiquitous expanded tumor TCRs surfaced in blood more at resection than they did at follow-up.

This clonotype was counted ten times or more. Its target is not known. The germline V and J ends were trimmed by 2 bases and 5 bases, with 4 bases remaining between them. The CDR3 extends over 12 amino acids. The germline gives CDR1 SGHRS, CDR2 YFSETQ. The study tagged each TCR cDNA molecule with a unique molecular identifier. TCRdb redid the calling of the 5' RACE reads with MiXCR, one entry per CDR3 protein. The table has nearly 80,000 distinct CDR3 sequences, 8% seen once. This sample's time point: sample taken at primary tumor resection. The donors comprised roughly 71 untreated early-stage non-small cell lung cancer patients. The authors sequenced whole RNA from tumor, nontumor lung or frozen PBMC without sorting.

The TCR was taken from a male donor with early-stage non-small cell lung cancer. Sample: PBMCs, taken at surgery. V usage is TRBV5-1 and J usage is TRBJ2-2; D remains unclear. The CDR3 reads CASSFGTGELFF. The CDR3 DNA reads as TGCGCCAGCAGCTTTGGGACCGGGGAGCTGTTTTTT.